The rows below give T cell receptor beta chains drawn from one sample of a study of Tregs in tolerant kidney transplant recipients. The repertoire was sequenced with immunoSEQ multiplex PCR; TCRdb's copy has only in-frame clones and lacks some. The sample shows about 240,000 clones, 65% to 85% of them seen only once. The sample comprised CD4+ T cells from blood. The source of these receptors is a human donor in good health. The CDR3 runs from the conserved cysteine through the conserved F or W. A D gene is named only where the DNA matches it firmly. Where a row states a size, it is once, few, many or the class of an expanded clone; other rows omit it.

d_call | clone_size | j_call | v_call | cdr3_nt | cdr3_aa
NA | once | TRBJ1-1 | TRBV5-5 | TGTGCCAGCAGCTTATTGCTGGGCCTGAACACTGAAGCTTTCTTT | CASSLLLGLNTEAFF
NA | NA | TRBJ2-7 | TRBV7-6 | TGTGCCAGCAGCTTAGGTTCCCGAACTGGGGGCTACGAGCAGTACTTC | CASSLGSRTGGYEQYF
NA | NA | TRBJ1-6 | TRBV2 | TGTGCCACTCGGAAGACCTCGATAGGACCGAATTCACCCCTCCACTTT | CATRKTSIGPNSPLHF
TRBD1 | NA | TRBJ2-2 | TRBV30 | TGTGCCTGGAGACCCTACAGGGGGCTTAACACCGGGGAGCTGTTTTTT | CAWRPYRGLNTGELFF
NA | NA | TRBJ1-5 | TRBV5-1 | TGCGCCAGCAGCTTAAGCGGTAGCAATCAGCCCCAGCATTTT | CASSLSGSNQPQHF
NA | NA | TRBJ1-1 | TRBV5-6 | TGTGCCAGCACACGGTTGGGTCGGGGACACACTGAAGCTTTCTTT | CASTRLGRGHTEAFF
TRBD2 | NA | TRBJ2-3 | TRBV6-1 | TGTGCCAGCAGTGAAGGACTAGCCCTGATTTTT | CASSEGLALIF
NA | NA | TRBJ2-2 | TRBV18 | TGTGCCAGCTCACCACCGAACACCGGGGAGCTGTTTTTT | CASSPPNTGELFF
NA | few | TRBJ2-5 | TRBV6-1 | TGTGCCACCTCTAGGTCGGGGACCAGGGAAGAGACCCAGTACTTC | CATSRSGTREETQYF
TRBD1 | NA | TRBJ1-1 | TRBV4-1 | TGCGCCAGCAGCTTCCGGAAACCTTCCCTACAGGGGGCTGAAGACACTGAAGCTTTCTTT | CASSFRKPSLQGAEDTEAFF